Below, 5 T cell receptor beta chains from the same sample are listed, as sequenced in a study of blood T cell repertoires in COVID-19 (dated by TCRdb to 2020 to 2021). Libraries were prepared through the immunoSEQ multiplex PCR assay. The clones in this table, taken by TCRdb from immuneACCESS, are in-frame only. Not every clone is retained; where verified, under half of the shortfall comes from an unresolved V gene, and the cause of the rest is unknown. The sample table holds about 110,000 clones, of which about 88% were seen once. 3% to 3.5% of the sample belongs to the ten largest clones. Sequenced input: peripheral blood. The receptors shown here come from a woman in her 50s with acute or convalescent COVID-19.

This sequence joins TRBV9 and TRBJ2-3; 7 positions agree with TRBD1. J was trimmed by 4 bases and V by 0 bases; bases with no gene match: 11. Looked up from germline, CDR1 is SGDLS and CDR2 is YYNGEE. CDR3 length: 17 residues. The DNA of the CDR3 is TGTGCCAGCAGCGTAGGATCCCAGGACAGGTGGGCAGATACGCAGTATTTT. This sequence encodes CASSVGSQDRWADTQYF.

The chain combines TRBV13 with TRBJ1-1; D gene ambiguous. V was clipped by 2 bases and J by 6 bases, with 10 bases between them. This CDR3 comprises 13 residues. Looked up from germline, CDR1 is PRHDT and CDR2 is FYEKMQ (reference sequence). CDR3 sequence reads: CASSLLRGAEAFF. DNA of the CDR3: TGTGCCAGCAGCTTACTTCGCGGGGCTGAAGCTTTCTTT.

The chain joins TRBV7-2 to TRBJ2-1; the match to TRBD2 covers 7 bases. Germline-derived CDR1 and CDR2 are SGHTA and FQGNSA. With V trimmed by 3 bases and J by 3 bases, 2 bases remained unmatched. The CDR3 consists of 14 residues. CDR3 sequence reads: CASSFGGSYNEQFF. The CDR3 region has the DNA TGTGCCAGCAGCTTCGGGGGGAGCTACAATGAGCAGTTCTTC.

Here the CDR3 reads CASTPGGYGYTF. The DNA for the CDR3 is TGTGCCAGCACCCCCGGGGGGTATGGCTACACCTTC. V usage is TRBV6-6 and J usage is TRBJ1-2; possibly TRBD1 for D (5 bases). There are 12 residues in the CDR3. The V end lost 7 bases, the J end lost 5 bases, and 11 bases lay between the germline ends. The V gene's germline CDR1 is MNHNY and CDR2 SVGAGI (reference sequence).

The chain couples TRBV3-1 (or the pseudogene TRBV3-2) to TRBJ2-1, with 11 bases matching TRBD2. The CDR3 has 15 residues. CDR1 is LGHDT, CDR2 YNNKEL, per germline (reference sequence). Unmatched junction bases numbered 14, after V lost 4 bases and J lost 15 bases. The CDR3 sequence: CASSPRQGPGLAAFF. CDR3 bases: TGTGCCAGCAGCCCACGACAGGGGCCGGGACTAGCGGCGTTCTTC.